The rows below give T cell receptor beta chains drawn from one sample of a study of OX40 agonist ivuxolimab in advanced cancers. The data were produced by immunoSEQ multiplex PCR, yet TCRdb's version contains in-frame clones alone and is incomplete. Counted here are around 62,000 clones, more than 65% occurring once; the ten biggest clones make up 2.4%. Sequenced material: CD4+ or CD8+ T cells sorted from blood, taken in a trial of the OX40 agonist ivuxolimab. The receptors derive from an adult with an advanced solid tumor such as melanoma, head and neck, liver or kidney cancer. Both conserved end residues are part of each CDR3. The order of the fields is CDR3 DNA, CDR3 protein, J gene, D gene, V gene, clone size. A D gene is named only where the DNA matches it firmly. Where a row states a size, it is once, few, many or the class of an expanded clone; other rows omit it.

TGTGCCAGCTCAGTGACAGGGGGGAACTCACCCCTCCACTTT CASSVTGGNSPLHF TRBJ1-6 TRBD1 TRBV18 .
TGCGCCAGCAGCCCTACAGGGGAGTCCGGGGAGCTGTTTTTT CASSPTGESGELFF TRBJ2-2 TRBD1 TRBV5-1 .
TGTGCCACCAGCAGAGAGGACAGGGGGCAGGGTGGCTACACCTTC CATSREDRGQGGYTF TRBJ1-2 TRBD1 TRBV15 few
TGTGCCAGTAGTATCTCAGGGTCCGCAGATACGCAGTATTTT CASSISGSADTQYF TRBJ2-3 . TRBV19 .
TGTGCCAGCAGCTCAGGAATGGGTCAGCCCCAGCATTTT CASSSGMGQPQHF TRBJ1-5 . TRBV7-2 .
TGTGCCAGCAGCTCCCCGTCGGGGCGGGGGGGCGGTGAGCAGTTCTTC CASSSPSGRGGGEQFF TRBJ2-1 TRBD2 TRBV7-9 .
TGTGCCAGCACCGACCCCCAGCCTAACACTGAAGCTTTCTTT CASTDPQPNTEAFF TRBJ1-1 . TRBV6-1 .
TGTGCCAGCAGCTTGGATTGGGGAAATACGCAGTATTTT CASSLDWGNTQYF TRBJ2-3 . TRBV5-5 .
TGTGCCAGCAGTGAAGGGCACTTCAGGGGGCGAGGAGCAGAGACCCAGTACTTC CASSEGHFRGRGAETQYF TRBJ2-5 TRBD1 TRBV6-1 .
TGTGCCAGTAGTGCGAAAGGGACAGGGCGGGTTTATGCTTTCTTT CASSAKGTGRVYAFF TRBJ1-1 TRBD1 TRBV19 few
TGTGCCAGTAGTATTACCTTTTCAGGCAACCCCTACGAGCAGTACTTC CASSITFSGNPYEQYF TRBJ2-7 . TRBV19 .
TGTGCCAGCAGCGATACCTCAGGGGCCAGAGAGACCCAGTACTTC CASSDTSGARETQYF TRBJ2-5 . TRBV2 .
TGTGCTAGTGGTCTAAACAGGGAGAGGACTGAAGCTTTCTTT CASGLNRERTEAFF TRBJ1-1 . TRBV12-5 few
TGTGCCAGCAGCCTCGGAGGACTAGCGGGGGGTAAAGAGACCCAGTACTTC CASSLGGLAGGKETQYF TRBJ2-5 TRBD2 TRBV14 .
TGTGCCAGCAGTGGGGGAGCTGGGGCCAACGTCCTGACTTTC CASSGGAGANVLTF TRBJ2-6 . TRBV6-5 once
TGCAGCGTTGAAACGGGGGGCACAGATACGCAGTATTTT CSVETGGTDTQYF TRBJ2-3 . TRBV29-1 .
TGTGCCAGCAGCCCGACAGGGGGAGGTGAAAAACTGTTTTTT CASSPTGGGEKLFF TRBJ1-4 TRBD1 TRBV11-2 .
TGTGCCAGTAGTAAACCAGCGGGGAGGTCGCGAGAGACCCAGTACTTC CASSKPAGRSRETQYF TRBJ2-5 TRBD2 TRBV19 .
TGCGCCAGCAGCTGGGGTCTCGGTGGGAGGGTCGATGGCTACACCTTC CASSWGLGGRVDGYTF TRBJ1-2 . TRBV5-1 .
TGTGCCAGTGGGGACAAGGGGACTAGCGGGGCCAAAAACATTCAGTACTTC CASGDKGTSGAKNIQYF TRBJ2-4 TRBD2 TRBV5-6 .
TGCGCCAGCAGCTTGGATGCCACCGGGGAGCTGTTTTTT CASSLDATGELFF TRBJ2-2 . TRBV5-1 .
TGTGCCAGCAGCCAAGAGAGAAAGGGGGGAGAAAAACTGTTTTTT CASSQERKGGEKLFF TRBJ1-4 . TRBV14 .
TGTGCCAGCAGCTTAGATCCGGGGCAGTCCTATGGCTACACCTTC CASSLDPGQSYGYTF TRBJ1-2 . TRBV7-8 once
TGTGCCAGCAATCTCGACAGGGGGACCAATTCACCCCTCCACTTT CASNLDRGTNSPLHF TRBJ1-6 TRBD1 TRBV6-1 .
TGTGCCAGCAGAGGGACAGGGAGCTCCTACGAGCAGTACTTC CASRGTGSSYEQYF TRBJ2-7 TRBD1 TRBV6-1 .
TGTGCCAGCAGCGGTGGACAGACTAACTATGGCTACACCTTC CASSGGQTNYGYTF TRBJ1-2 . TRBV11-2 .
TGCGCCAGCAGCCAAAAAGGGGGGAGCTCTGGAAACACCATATATTTT CASSQKGGSSGNTIYF TRBJ1-3 . TRBV4-1 .
TGTGCCAGCAGCTTAACCGGGCCTAGCGGGGGCGATGAGCAGTTCTTC CASSLTGPSGGDEQFF TRBJ2-1 TRBD2 TRBV7-3 .
TGCAGCGTTGGGGGACAGGGTAGCAATCAGCCCCAGCATTTT CSVGGQGSNQPQHF TRBJ1-5 TRBD1 TRBV29-1 .
TGCGCCTCCACCCGGGATACACAAGAGACCCAGTACTTC CASTRDTQETQYF TRBJ2-5 . TRBV5-1 few
TGTGCCAGCAGAGGCCCCATGAACACTGAAGCTTTCTTT CASRGPMNTEAFF TRBJ1-1 . TRBV28 once
TGTGCCATCAGTGAGTCGAAACTTGGGAGGCAGGGGGGGACTGAAGCTTTCTTT CAISESKLGRQGGTEAFF TRBJ1-1 TRBD1 TRBV10-3 .
TGTGCCAGCAGTAGGACAGGGGCAGAATCCTACGAGCAGTACTTC CASSRTGAESYEQYF TRBJ2-7 TRBD1 TRBV6-5 few
TGTGCCAGCAGCTTAGGGGCGGCAAATCAGCCCCAGCATTTT CASSLGAANQPQHF TRBJ1-5 . TRBV7-9 .
TGTGCCAGCAGCGCGCAGGGTTCCGGGGAGCTGTTTTTT CASSAQGSGELFF TRBJ2-2 . TRBV9 .
TGTGCCACCCGGACGGCCGCCTCCTACGAGCAGTACTTC CATRTAASYEQYF TRBJ2-7 . TRBV6-6 once
TGTGCCAGTAGACACTCATCTGGAAACACCATATATTTT CASRHSSGNTIYF TRBJ1-3 . TRBV19 medium-sized
TGTGCCAGCAGCTTAACTCTCGGGATGTCCACAGATACGCAGTATTTT CASSLTLGMSTDTQYF TRBJ2-3 . TRBV7-2 .
TGTGCCATCACCTTCGACAGGCTCGCTGGCTACACCTTC CAITFDRLAGYTF TRBJ1-2 . TRBV10-3 .
TGTGCCAGCAGCCACGGACAGGGGGGAAATGAGCAGTTCTTC CASSHGQGGNEQFF TRBJ2-1 TRBD1 TRBV11-3 .
TGTGCCAGTAGTATACGTAGCTCTGGGGCCAACGTCCTGACTTTC CASSIRSSGANVLTF TRBJ2-6 . TRBV19 few
TGTGCCAGCAACCCCCCCCAGGGGTTAAGCAACACTGAAGCTTTCTTT CASNPPQGLSNTEAFF TRBJ1-1 . TRBV6-6 once